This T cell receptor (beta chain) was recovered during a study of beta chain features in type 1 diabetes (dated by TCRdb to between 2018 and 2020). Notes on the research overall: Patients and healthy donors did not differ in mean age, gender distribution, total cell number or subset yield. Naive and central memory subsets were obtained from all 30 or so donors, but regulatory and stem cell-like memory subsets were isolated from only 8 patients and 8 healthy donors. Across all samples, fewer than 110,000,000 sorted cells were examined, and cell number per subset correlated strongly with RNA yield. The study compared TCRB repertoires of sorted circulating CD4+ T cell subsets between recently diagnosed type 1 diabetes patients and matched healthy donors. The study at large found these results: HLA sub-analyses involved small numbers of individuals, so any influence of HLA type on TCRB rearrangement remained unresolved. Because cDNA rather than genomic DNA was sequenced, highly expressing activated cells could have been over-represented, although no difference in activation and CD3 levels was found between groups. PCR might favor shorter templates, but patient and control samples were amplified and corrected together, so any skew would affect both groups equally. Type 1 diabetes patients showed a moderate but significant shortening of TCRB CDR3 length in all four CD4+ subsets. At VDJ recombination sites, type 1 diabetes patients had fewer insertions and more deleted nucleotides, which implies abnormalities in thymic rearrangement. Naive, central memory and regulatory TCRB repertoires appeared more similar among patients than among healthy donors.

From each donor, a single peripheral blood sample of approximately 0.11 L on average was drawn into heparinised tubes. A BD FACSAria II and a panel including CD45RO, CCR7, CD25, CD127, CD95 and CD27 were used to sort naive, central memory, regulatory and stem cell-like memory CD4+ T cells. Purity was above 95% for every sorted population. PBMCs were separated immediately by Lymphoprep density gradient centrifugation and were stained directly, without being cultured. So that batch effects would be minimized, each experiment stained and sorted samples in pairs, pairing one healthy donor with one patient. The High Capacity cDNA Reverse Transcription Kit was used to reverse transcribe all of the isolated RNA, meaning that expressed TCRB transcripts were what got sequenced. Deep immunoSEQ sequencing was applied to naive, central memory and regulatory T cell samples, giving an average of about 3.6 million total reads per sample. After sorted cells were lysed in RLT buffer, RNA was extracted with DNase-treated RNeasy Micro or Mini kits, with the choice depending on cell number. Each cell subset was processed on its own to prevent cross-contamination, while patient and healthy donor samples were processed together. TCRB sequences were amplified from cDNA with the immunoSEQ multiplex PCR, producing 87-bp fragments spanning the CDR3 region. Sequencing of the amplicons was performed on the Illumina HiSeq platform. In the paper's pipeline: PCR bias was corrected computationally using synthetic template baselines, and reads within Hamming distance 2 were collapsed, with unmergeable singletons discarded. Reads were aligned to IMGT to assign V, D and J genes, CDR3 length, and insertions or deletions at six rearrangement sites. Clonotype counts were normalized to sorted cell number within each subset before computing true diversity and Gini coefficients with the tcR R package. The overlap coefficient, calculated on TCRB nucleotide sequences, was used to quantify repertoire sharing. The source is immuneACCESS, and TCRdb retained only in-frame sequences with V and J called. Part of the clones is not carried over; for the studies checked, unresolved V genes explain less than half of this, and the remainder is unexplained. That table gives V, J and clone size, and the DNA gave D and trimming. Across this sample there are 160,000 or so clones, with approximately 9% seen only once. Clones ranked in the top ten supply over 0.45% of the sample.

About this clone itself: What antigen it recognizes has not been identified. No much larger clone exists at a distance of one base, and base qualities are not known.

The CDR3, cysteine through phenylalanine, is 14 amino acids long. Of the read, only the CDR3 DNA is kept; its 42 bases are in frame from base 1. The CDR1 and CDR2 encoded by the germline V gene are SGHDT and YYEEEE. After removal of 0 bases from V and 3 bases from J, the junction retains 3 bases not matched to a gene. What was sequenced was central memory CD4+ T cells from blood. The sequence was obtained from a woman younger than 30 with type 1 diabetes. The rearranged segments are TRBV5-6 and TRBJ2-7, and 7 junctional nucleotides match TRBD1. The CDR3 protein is CASSLVDRNYEQYF. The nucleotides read TGTGCCAGCAGCTTGGTGGACAGGAACTACGAGCAGTACTTC.